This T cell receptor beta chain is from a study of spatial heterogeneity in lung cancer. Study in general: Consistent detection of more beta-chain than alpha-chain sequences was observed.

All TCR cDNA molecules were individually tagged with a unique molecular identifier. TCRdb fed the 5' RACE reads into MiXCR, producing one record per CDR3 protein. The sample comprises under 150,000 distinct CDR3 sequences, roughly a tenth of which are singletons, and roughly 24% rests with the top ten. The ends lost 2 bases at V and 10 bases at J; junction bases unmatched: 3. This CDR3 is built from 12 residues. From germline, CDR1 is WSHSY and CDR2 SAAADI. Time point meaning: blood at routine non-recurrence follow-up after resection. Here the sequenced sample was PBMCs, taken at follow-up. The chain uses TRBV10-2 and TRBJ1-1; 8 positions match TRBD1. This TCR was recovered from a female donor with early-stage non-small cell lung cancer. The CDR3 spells CASSETGGRAFF. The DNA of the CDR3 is TGCGCCAGCAGTGAGACAGGGGGGAGAGCTTTCTTT.